Below, 22 T cell receptor beta chains from the same sample are listed, as sequenced in a study of long-term antiretroviral therapy in people with HIV. The assay, immunoSEQ v3.0, was run at survey level. TCRdb's table, derived via immunoSEQ multiplex PCR, lists solely in-frame clones and lacks some. The table lists tens of thousands of clones, 75% to 85% of them singletons, with about an eighth in the top ten. The sample in question was unsorted PBMCs, obtained 0.3 years after starting antiretroviral therapy. Receptors originate from a man between 18 and 29 years old with HIV.

The DNA for the CDR3 is TGTGCCAGCATTACGACAGGGTGGCAAGAGACCCAGTACTTC. Translation gives CASITTGWQETQYF. The chain links TRBV6-1 to TRBJ2-5, with TRBD1 matching over 7 bases. The trim removed 7 bases at V and 2 bases at J, leaving 7 bases unmatched. CDR3 length: 14 residues. Germline assignment: CDR1 MNHNS and CDR2 SASEGT.

This sequence joins TRBV9 and TRBJ1-6; TRBD1 is a possible D gene (6 bases). The CDR3 loop spans 16 amino acids. V shed 3 bases and J shed 4 bases, with 14 bases lying between them. CDR1 SGDLS and CDR2 YYNGEE come from the germline V gene. CDR3 sequence reads: CASSAEGDIYNSPLHF. The CDR3 DNA sequence: TGTGCCAGCAGCGCCGAGGGGGACATTTATAATTCACCCCTCCACTTT.

This chain links TRBV18 with TRBJ2-7; D is possibly TRBD2 (6 bases). The CDR3 is made up of 13 amino acids. CDR1 and CDR2 from the germline V gene are KGHSH and LQKENI. Deletions cut 3 bases from V and 6 bases from J, with 12 bases between. CDR3 nucleotides: TGTGCCAGCTCACCTGGACTATCGATCGAGCAGTACTTC. Protein sequence: CASSPGLSIEQYF.

The chain links TRBV19 to TRBJ2-1, with 8 bases that match TRBD2. The V segment lost 8 bases and the J segment 3 bases; nucleotides outside the gene matches: 6. Germline V gene lookup returns CDR1 LNHDA and CDR2 SQIVND (reference sequence). The CDR3 consists of 14 residues. The CDR3 region has the DNA TGTGCCAGTGGGCGGGAGGCCCGCTACAATGAGCAGTTCTTC. Residues: CASGREARYNEQFF.

This chain links TRBV5-6 with TRBJ1-6, with D tentatively TRBD1 (5 bases). Trimming pared 4 bases from V and 7 bases from J, leaving 15 bases between. The CDR3 loop spans 15 amino acids. Germline assignment: CDR1 SGHDT and CDR2 YYEEEE. The DNA of the CDR3 is TGTGCCAGCAGCGACAAAATCCGGGGGAATTCACCCCTCCACTTT. Translated: CASSDKIRGNSPLHF. The full variable domain, in which reference TRBV5-6 and TRBJ1-6 provide the parts outside the CDR3, is DAGVTQSPTHLIKTRGQQVTLRCSPKSGHDTVSWYQQALGQGPQFIFQYYEEEERQRGNFPDRFSGHQFPNYSSELNVNALLLGDSALYLCASSDKIRGNSPLHFGNGTRLTVT.

The rearrangement links TRBV5-1 to TRBJ2-1, with D possibly matching TRBD1 (6 bases). The CDR3 totals 15 residues. Germline V gene data show CDR1 as SGHRS and CDR2 as YFSETQ. The V end lost 4 bases, the J end lost 5 bases, and 16 bases lay between the germline ends. As DNA, the CDR3 is TGCGCCAGCAGCCCCGTCCTAGGGGGAGACAATGAGCAGTTCTTC. Encoded protein: CASSPVLGGDNEQFF.

This sequence joins TRBV29-1 and TRBJ1-1, with TRBD1 matching over 7 bases. The trim removed 5 bases at V and 10 bases at J, leaving 7 bases unmatched. The V gene's germline CDR1 is SQVTM and CDR2 ANQGSEA. The CDR3 has 11 residues. In DNA form, the CDR3 reads TGCAGCGTTTTAGGGACAGCAGGAGCTTTCTTT. Encoded protein: CSVLGTAGAFF.

This clone showed up just once. CDR3 sequence (DNA): TGTGCCAGCAGCCCGTGGGACGGCACCTATGGCTACACCTTC. Encoded protein: CASSPWDGTYGYTF. V usage is TRBV14 and J usage is TRBJ1-2, with D maybe TRBD1 (5 bases). There are 14 residues in the CDR3. The V gene's germline CDR1 is SGHDN and CDR2 FVKESK. Trimming took off 4 bases at V and 4 bases at J, with 13 bases between the two ends.

This clone showed up just a few times. V gene TRBV7-6 combines with J gene TRBJ2-1; D may be TRBD1 (5 bases). CDR3 size: 15 residues. Deletions cut 5 bases from V and 1 base from J, with 12 bases between. Germline V gene data show CDR1 as SGHVS and CDR2 as FNYEAQ. CDR3 bases: TGTGCCAGCAGCCCCCATCCAGGGTCCTACAATGAGCAGTTCTTC. Translating it yields CASSPHPGSYNEQFF. Based on the CDR3 plus reference TRBV7-6 and TRBJ2-1, the full variable domain is GAGVSQSPRYKVTKRGQDVALRCDPISGHVSLYWYRQALGQGPEFLTYFNYEAQQDKSGLPNDRFSAERPEGSISTLTIQRTEQRDSAMYRCASSPHPGSYNEQFFGPGTRLTVL.

The V call is TRBV10-3, the J call TRBJ2-7, with D perhaps matching TRBD2 (6 bases). The V end lost 9 bases, the J end lost 3 bases, and 15 bases lay between the germline ends. The germline V gene has CDR1 ENHRY and CDR2 SYGVKD. The CDR3 is 13 residues long. The CDR3 is CAIQPGELYEQYF. CDR3 bases: TGTGCCATACAACCGGGGGAGCTCTACGAGCAGTACTTC.

The chain joins TRBV30 to TRBJ2-3, with D maybe TRBD1 (5 bases). Trimming shortened V by 2 bases and J by 0 bases, and 12 bases separated the two germline ends. Germline V CDR1 and CDR2: GTSNPN, SVGIG (reference sequence). The CDR3 has 15 residues. CDR3 DNA sequence: TGTGCCTGGAGTCGGCGGACATCTAGCACAGATACGCAGTATTTT. Protein sequence: CAWSRRTSSTDTQYF.

The V call is TRBV9, the J call TRBJ1-1, with D unresolved. CDR3 length: 13 amino acids. Germline CDR1 SGDLS, CDR2 YYNGEE. Trimming removed 3 bases at V and 3 bases at J, with 9 bases between. CDR3 nucleotide sequence: TGTGCCAGCAGCGATAGCCTCTACACTGAAGCTTTCTTT. Encoded protein: CASSDSLYTEAFF. The entire variable domain, with the rest obtained from reference TRBV9 and TRBJ1-1, is as follows: DSGVTQTPKHLITATGQRVTLRCSPRSGDLSVYWYQQSLDQGLQFLIQYYNGEERAKGNILERFSAQQFPDLHSELNLSSLELGDSALYFCASSDSLYTEAFFGQGTRLTVV.

This CDR3 is CAWSVSNGKYQETQYF. In nucleotides, the CDR3 is TGTGCCTGGAGTGTAAGTAACGGGAAATACCAAGAGACCCAGTACTTC. The V gene is TRBV30, the J gene TRBJ2-5; tentatively, D is TRBD2 (5 bases). Trimming left V 0 bases short and J 0 bases short, with 14 bases between. This CDR3 has 16 residues. From germline, CDR1 is GTSNPN and CDR2 SVGIG (reference sequence).

The chain uses TRBV10-3 and TRBJ2-5; 8 bases agree with TRBD1. The CDR3 extends over 13 amino acids. The V gene's germline CDR1 is ENHRY and CDR2 SYGVKD. V gave up 4 bases and J gave up 5 bases; unmatched junction bases: 3. DNA for the CDR3: TGTGCCATCAGTGCAGGGGGCGGGGAGACCCAGTACTTC. Its protein is CAISAGGGETQYF.

V gene TRBV19 combines with J gene TRBJ2-7; D is perhaps TRBD1 (6 bases). The CDR3 loop spans 15 amino acids. CDR1 LNHDA and CDR2 SQIVND come from the germline V gene (reference sequence). Deletions cut 6 bases from V and 1 base from J, with 16 bases between. The CDR3 sequence: CASRGEDRVSYEQYF. The CDR3 bases are TGTGCCAGTAGGGGAGAGGACAGAGTGTCCTACGAGCAGTACTTC. Based on the CDR3 plus reference TRBV19 and TRBJ2-7, the full variable domain is DGGITQSPKYLFRKEGQNVTLSCEQNLNHDAMYWYRQDPGQGLRLIYYSQIVNDFQKGDIAEGYSVSREKKESFPLTVTSAQKNPTAFYLCASRGEDRVSYEQYFGPGTRLTVT.

This clone has just a few counts. The V call is TRBV27, the J call TRBJ2-7; TRBD2 matches 10 bases. The CDR3 extends over 15 amino acids. Trimming took 2 bases from V and 4 from J; bases not matched to a gene: 5. Per germline, CDR1 MNHEY and CDR2 SMNVEV (reference sequence). The DNA of the CDR3 is TGTGCCAGCAGTTTAAGCGGGAGGGCGGTTTACGAGCAGTACTTC. Residues: CASSLSGRAVYEQYF.

In nucleotides, the CDR3 is TGTGCCAGCAGCGTAGCCACGACCGGGACACCCAACACCGGGGAGCTGTTTTTT. Its protein product is CASSVATTGTPNTGELFF. The V gene is TRBV9, the J gene TRBJ2-2; tentatively, D is TRBD1 (6 bases). The ends were cut back, 0 bases at V and 2 bases at J, with 17 bases in the middle. The CDR3 is made up of 18 amino acids. The germline gives CDR1 SGDLS, CDR2 YYNGEE.

The genes are TRBV7-9 and TRBJ2-1; 8 bases fit TRBD2. CDR3 length: 18 residues. V lost 5 bases to trimming and J lost 13 bases; unmatched junction nucleotides: 25. The germline V gene encodes CDR1 SEHNR and CDR2 FQNEAQ (reference sequence). The DNA of the CDR3 is TGTGCCAGCAGCCCGAGTTCCAGCGGGAGTTCGAGTCTTTTTGGTCAGTTCTTC. This codes for CASSPSSSGSSSLFGQFF. The full variable domain, with the rest looked up from reference TRBV7-9 and TRBJ2-1, is DTGVSQNPRHKITKRGQNVTFRCDPISEHNRLYWYRQTLGQGPEFLTYFQNEAQLEKSRLLSDRFSAERPKGSFSTLEIQRTEQGDSAMYLCASSPSSSGSSSLFGQFFGPGTRLTVL.

The chain is built from TRBV27 and TRBJ2-1; D is perhaps TRBD2 (6 bases). The V end lost 0 bases, the J end lost 9 bases, and 9 bases lay between the germline ends. Germline CDR1 MNHEY, CDR2 SMNVEV (reference sequence). This CDR3 has 13 amino acids. CDR3 in DNA: TGTGCCAGCAGTTTATCAAGGACTATTGAGCAGTTCTTC. It codes for CASSLSRTIEQFF.

The rearrangement joins TRBV4-1 to TRBJ2-7, with 9 bases matching TRBD1. The V segment lost 2 bases and the J segment 7 bases; nucleotides outside the gene matches: 6. Per germline, CDR1 MGHRA and CDR2 YSYEKL. CDR3 length equals 14 residues. CDR3 DNA: TGCGCCAGCAGCCAACCGGGACAGGGTGGGGAGCAGTACTTC. Translating gives CASSQPGQGGEQYF.

The genes are TRBV23-1 and TRBJ1-6; possible D gene TRBD1, 5 bases. TRBV23-1 is designated an ORF whose function remains uncertain. V lost 7 bases to trimming and J lost 0 bases, with 19 bases between them. The CDR3 has 18 amino acids. This CDR3 reads CASNCGQGPSSYNSPLHF. The CDR3 coding sequence is TGCGCCAGCAATTGTGGGCAGGGCCCGAGCTCCTATAATTCACCCCTCCACTTT.

This clone has just one count. This sequence joins TRBV19 and TRBJ1-1; possible D gene TRBD1, 5 bases. There are 15 residues in the CDR3. The germline gives CDR1 LNHDA, CDR2 SQIVND (reference sequence). V was trimmed by 7 bases and J by 0 bases, leaving 15 bases between them. The CDR3 reads CASMGGVALNTEAFF. DNA for the CDR3: TGTGCCAGTATGGGAGGGGTAGCCTTGAACACTGAAGCTTTCTTT.